This TCR beta chain was found in a study of human T cells and chemical hapten exposure. The wider study: Weekly administration of diphenylcyclopropenone to the scalp of patients continued throughout the roughly 23-week study.

Time point defined: patch test 1, 2 weeks after DPC sensitization. Indicated treatment: therapeutic diphenylcyclopropenone sensitization with weekly scalp DPC. The CDR3 extends over 13 amino acids. V gave up 8 bases and J gave up 2 bases, with 11 bases separating them. From germline, CDR1 is ENHRY and CDR2 SYGVKD. Individual cDNA molecules had unique molecular identifiers attached to them by the library. TCRdb fed the RACE reads into MiXCR, producing one record per CDR3 protein. The sample includes fewer than 500,000 distinct CDR3 sequences, 4.8% of them seen just once. This clonotype has ten or more counts.

This chain uses TRBV10-3 with TRBJ2-3; D remains ambiguous. This material consisted of whole blood, taken in connection with sensitization to the hapten diphenylcyclopropenone (DPC). This receptor was obtained from a woman aged 45-65 years with alopecia areata. Some clones in this sample may be carry-over from other donors' samples. The CDR3 loop is CAIALIATDTQYF. CDR3 DNA: TGTGCCATCGCTCTGATTGCCACAGATACGCAGTATTTT.